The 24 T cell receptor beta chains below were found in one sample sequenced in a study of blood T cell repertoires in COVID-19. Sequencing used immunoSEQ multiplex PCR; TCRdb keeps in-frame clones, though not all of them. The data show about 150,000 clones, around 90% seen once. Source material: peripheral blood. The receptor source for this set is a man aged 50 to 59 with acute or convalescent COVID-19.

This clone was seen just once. CDR3: CASSLVGGSMYEQFF. The DNA for the CDR3 is TGTGCCAGCAGCTTAGTGGGCGGGAGTATGTATGAGCAGTTCTTC. V gene TRBV11-2 combines with J gene TRBJ2-1; 7 bases match TRBD2. Trimming took 1 base from V and 8 from J; bases not matched to a gene: 8. The V gene's germline CDR1 is SGHAT and CDR2 FQNNGV. CDR3 size: 15 residues. The full variable domain, its missing parts supplied by reference TRBV11-2 and TRBJ2-1, is EAGVAQSPRYKIIEKRQSVAFWCNPISGHATLYWYQQILGQGPKLLIQFQNNGVVDDSQLPKDRFSAERLKGVDSTLKIQPAKLEDSAVYLCASSLVGGSMYEQFFGPGTRLTVL.

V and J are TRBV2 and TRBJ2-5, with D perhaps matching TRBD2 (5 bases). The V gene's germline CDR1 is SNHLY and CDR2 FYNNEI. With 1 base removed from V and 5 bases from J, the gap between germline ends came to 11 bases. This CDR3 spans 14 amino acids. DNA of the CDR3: TGTGCCAGCAGTGAAGACGGCGGGTGGGAGACCCAGTACTTC. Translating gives CASSEDGGWETQYF.

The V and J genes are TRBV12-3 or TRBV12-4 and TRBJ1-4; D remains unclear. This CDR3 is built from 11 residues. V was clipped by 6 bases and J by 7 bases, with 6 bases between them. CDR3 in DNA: TGTGCCAGCAGGGAGGGTGAAAAACTGTTTTTT. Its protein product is CASREGEKLFF.

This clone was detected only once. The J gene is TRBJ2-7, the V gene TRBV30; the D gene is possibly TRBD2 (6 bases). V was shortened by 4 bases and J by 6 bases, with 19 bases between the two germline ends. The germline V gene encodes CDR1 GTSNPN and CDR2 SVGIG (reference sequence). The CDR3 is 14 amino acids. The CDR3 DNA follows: TGTGCCTGGATGACCGGGACTCTCGAGGGCGAGCAGTACTTC. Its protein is CAWMTGTLEGEQYF.

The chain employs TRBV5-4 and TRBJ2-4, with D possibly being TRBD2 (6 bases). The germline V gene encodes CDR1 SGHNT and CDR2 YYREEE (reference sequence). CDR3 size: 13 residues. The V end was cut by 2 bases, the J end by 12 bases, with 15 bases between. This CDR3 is CASSLEEQGGQYF. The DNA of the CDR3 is TGTGCCAGCAGCTTAGAGGAGCAGGGAGGTCAGTACTTC.

The CDR3 is CASSPREQHTEAFF. Here the CDR3 DNA reads TGTGCCAGCTCACCACGAGAACAGCACACTGAAGCTTTCTTT. The gene calls are TRBV18 and TRBJ1-1, with D unclear. Looked up from germline, CDR1 is KGHSH and CDR2 is LQKENI. The CDR3 length is 14 residues. Trimming shortened V by 1 base and J by 3 bases, and 9 bases separated the two germline ends.

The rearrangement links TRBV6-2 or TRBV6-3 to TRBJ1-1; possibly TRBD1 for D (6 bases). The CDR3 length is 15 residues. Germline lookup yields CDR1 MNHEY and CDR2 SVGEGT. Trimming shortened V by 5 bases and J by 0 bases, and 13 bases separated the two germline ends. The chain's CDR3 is CASSPRGQLNTEAFF. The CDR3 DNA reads TGTGCCAGCAGTCCCAGAGGACAGCTGAACACTGAAGCTTTCTTT.

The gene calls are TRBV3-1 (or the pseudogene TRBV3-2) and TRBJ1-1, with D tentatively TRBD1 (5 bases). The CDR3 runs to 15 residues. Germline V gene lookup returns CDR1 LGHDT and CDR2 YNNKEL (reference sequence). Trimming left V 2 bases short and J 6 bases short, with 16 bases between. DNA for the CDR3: TGTGCCAGCAGCCAACAGGGCGGGGCTCGCGCTGAAGCTTTCTTT. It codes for CASSQQGGARAEAFF.

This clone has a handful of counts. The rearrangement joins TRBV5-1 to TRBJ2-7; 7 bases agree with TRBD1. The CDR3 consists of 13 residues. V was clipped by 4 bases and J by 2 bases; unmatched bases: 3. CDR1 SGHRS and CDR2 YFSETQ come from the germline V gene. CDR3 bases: TGCGCCAGCAGCCCACAGGGGACCTACGAGCAGTACTTC. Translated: CASSPQGTYEQYF. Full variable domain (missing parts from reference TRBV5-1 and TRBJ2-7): KAGVTQTPRYLIKTRGQQVTLSCSPISGHRSVSWYQQTPGQGLQFLFEYFSETQRNKGNFPGRFSGRQFSNSRSEMNVSTLELGDSALYLCASSPQGTYEQYFGPGTRLTVT.

CDR3: CASSPLAGGRTGELFF. DNA of the CDR3: TGTGCCAGCAGCCCACTAGCGGGGGGACGCACCGGGGAGCTGTTTTTT. The J gene is TRBJ2-2, the V gene TRBV6-6; 12 bases match TRBD2. The CDR3 is 16 amino acids. The V segment lost 6 bases and the J segment 4 bases; nucleotides outside the gene matches: 6. CDR1 is MNHNY and CDR2 is SVGAGI in the germline V gene (reference sequence).

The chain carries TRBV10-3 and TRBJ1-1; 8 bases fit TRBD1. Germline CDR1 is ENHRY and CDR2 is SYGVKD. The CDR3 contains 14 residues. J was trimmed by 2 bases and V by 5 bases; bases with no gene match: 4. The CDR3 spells CAISYGQGNTEAFF. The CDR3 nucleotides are TGTGCCATCAGTTACGGACAGGGAAACACTGAAGCTTTCTTT.

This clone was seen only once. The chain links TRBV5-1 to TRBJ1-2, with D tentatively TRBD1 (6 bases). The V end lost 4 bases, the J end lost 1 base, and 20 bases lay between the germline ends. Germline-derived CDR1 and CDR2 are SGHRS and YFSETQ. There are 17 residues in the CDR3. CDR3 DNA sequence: TGCGCCAGCAGCGCTGCTCCCGGGACACAGATTAACTATGGCTACACCTTC. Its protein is CASSAAPGTQINYGYTF.

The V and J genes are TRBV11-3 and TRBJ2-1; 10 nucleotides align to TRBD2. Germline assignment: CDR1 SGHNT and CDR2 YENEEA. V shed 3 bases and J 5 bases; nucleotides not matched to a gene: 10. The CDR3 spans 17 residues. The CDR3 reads CASSFEASGSHHNEQFF. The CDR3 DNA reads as TGTGCCAGCAGCTTTGAGGCTAGCGGGAGTCACCACAATGAGCAGTTCTTC. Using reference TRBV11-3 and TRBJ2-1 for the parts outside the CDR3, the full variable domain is EAGVVQSPRYKIIEKKQPVAFWCNPISGHNTLYWYLQNLGQGPELLIRYENEEAVDDSQLPKDRFSAERLKGVDSTLKIQPAELGDSAVYLCASSFEASGSHHNEQFFGPGTRLTVL.

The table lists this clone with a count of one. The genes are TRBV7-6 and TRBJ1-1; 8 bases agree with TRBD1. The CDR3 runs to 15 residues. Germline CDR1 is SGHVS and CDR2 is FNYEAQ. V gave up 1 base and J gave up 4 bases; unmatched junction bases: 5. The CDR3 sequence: CASSLGTGWGTEAFF. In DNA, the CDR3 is TGTGCCAGCAGCTTAGGGACAGGGTGGGGCACTGAAGCTTTCTTT.

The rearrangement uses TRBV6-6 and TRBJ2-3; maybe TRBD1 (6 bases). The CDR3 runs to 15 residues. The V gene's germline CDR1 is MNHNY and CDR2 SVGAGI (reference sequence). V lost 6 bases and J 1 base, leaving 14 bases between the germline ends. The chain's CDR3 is CASSPLGARTDTQYF. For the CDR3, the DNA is TGTGCCAGCAGCCCACTGGGGGCCCGCACAGATACGCAGTATTTT.

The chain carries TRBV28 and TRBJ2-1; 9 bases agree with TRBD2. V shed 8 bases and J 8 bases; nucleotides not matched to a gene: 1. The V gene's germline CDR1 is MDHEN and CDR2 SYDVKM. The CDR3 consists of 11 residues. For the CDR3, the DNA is TGTGCCAGCTGGACTAGCGATGAGCAGTTCTTC. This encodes CASWTSDEQFF.

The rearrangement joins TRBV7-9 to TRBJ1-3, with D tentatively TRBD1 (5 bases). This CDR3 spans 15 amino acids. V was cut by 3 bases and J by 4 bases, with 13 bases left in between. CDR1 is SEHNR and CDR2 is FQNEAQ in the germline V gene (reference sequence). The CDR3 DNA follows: TGTGCCAGCAGCTTGGGCGGGACCCGAGGAAACACCATATATTTT. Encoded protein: CASSLGGTRGNTIYF.

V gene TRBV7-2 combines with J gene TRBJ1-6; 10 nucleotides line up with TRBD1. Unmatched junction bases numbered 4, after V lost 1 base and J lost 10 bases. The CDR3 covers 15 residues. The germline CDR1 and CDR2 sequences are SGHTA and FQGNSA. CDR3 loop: CASSLDGTGASPLHF. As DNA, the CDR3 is TGTGCCAGCAGCTTAGATGGGACAGGGGCCTCACCCCTCCACTTT.

The CDR3 protein is CATSRGGSGGYNEQFF. The DNA of the CDR3 is TGTGCCACCAGCAGGGGAGGTAGCGGGGGCTACAATGAGCAGTTCTTC. V is TRBV15 and J is TRBJ2-1, with 9 bases lining up with TRBD2. This CDR3 is built from 16 residues. Germline CDR1 and CDR2: LNHNV and YYDKDF (reference sequence). V lost 3 bases, J lost 3 bases, and 6 bases stayed unmatched.

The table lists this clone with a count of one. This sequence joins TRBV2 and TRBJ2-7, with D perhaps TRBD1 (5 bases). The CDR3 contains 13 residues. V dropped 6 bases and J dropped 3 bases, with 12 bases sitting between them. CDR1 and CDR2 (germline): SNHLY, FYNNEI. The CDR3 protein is CASRRPDSYEQYF. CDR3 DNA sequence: TGTGCCAGCAGGAGACCCGACAGCTACGAGCAGTACTTC.

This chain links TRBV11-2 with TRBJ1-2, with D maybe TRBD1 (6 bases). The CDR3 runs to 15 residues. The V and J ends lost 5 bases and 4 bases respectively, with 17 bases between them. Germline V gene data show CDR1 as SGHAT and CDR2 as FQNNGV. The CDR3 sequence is CASSTQGHRLYGYTF. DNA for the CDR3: TGTGCCAGCAGCACCCAGGGACATCGCCTCTATGGCTACACCTTC. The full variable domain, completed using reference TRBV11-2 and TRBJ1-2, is EAGVAQSPRYKIIEKRQSVAFWCNPISGHATLYWYQQILGQGPKLLIQFQNNGVVDDSQLPKDRFSAERLKGVDSTLKIQPAKLEDSAVYLCASSTQGHRLYGYTFGSGTRLTVV.

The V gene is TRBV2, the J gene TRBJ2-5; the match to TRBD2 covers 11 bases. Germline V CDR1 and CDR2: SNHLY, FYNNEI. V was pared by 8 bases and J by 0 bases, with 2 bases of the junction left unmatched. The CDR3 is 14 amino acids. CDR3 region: CASGLAGHQETQYF. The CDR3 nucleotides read TGTGCCAGCGGACTAGCGGGTCACCAAGAGACCCAGTACTTC.

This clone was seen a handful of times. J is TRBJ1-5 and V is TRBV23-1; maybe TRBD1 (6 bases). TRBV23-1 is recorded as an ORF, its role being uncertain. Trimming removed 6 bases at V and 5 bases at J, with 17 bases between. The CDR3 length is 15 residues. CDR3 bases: TGCGCCAGCAGACCCAGGGGTTGCCATTATCAGCCCCAGCATTTT. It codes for CASRPRGCHYQPQHF.

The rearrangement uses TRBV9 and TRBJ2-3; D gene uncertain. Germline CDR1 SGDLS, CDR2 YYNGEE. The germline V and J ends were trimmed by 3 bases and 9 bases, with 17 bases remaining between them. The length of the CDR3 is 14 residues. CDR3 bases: TGTGCCAGCAGCGCTGGTCCCCCCCCGGAGACGCAGTATTTT. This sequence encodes CASSAGPPPETQYF.